The 2 T cell receptor beta chains below were found in one sample sequenced in a study of blood T cell repertoires in COVID-19. Profiled with immunoSEQ multiplex PCR; TCRdb holds only in-frame clones, not every one. The repertoire consists of approximately 94,000 clones, with approximately 84% occurring once and the leading ten covering nearly 25%. The sequenced sample was peripheral blood. The receptors derive from a human donor in a cohort sampled during active COVID-19.

The chain links TRBV27 to TRBJ1-2; D uncertain. This CDR3 has 18 amino acids. The germline V and J ends were trimmed by 3 bases and 0 bases, with 20 bases remaining between them. Germline CDR1 MNHEY, CDR2 SMNVEV (reference sequence). The CDR3 loop reads CASSFVAGPLVPNYGYTF. The CDR3 coding sequence is TGTGCCAGCAGTTTCGTTGCTGGGCCCTTGGTACCTAACTATGGCTACACCTTC.

This clone was counted a few times. V and J are TRBV7-2 and TRBJ2-7, with D maybe TRBD2 (6 bases). The germline gives CDR1 SGHTA, CDR2 FQGNSA. V was pared by 5 bases and J by 5 bases, with 19 bases between. The CDR3 covers 15 residues. The CDR3 loop reads CASSPQWGVPHEQYF. In DNA form, the CDR3 reads TGTGCCAGCAGCCCTCAGTGGGGGGTGCCCCACGAGCAGTACTTC.